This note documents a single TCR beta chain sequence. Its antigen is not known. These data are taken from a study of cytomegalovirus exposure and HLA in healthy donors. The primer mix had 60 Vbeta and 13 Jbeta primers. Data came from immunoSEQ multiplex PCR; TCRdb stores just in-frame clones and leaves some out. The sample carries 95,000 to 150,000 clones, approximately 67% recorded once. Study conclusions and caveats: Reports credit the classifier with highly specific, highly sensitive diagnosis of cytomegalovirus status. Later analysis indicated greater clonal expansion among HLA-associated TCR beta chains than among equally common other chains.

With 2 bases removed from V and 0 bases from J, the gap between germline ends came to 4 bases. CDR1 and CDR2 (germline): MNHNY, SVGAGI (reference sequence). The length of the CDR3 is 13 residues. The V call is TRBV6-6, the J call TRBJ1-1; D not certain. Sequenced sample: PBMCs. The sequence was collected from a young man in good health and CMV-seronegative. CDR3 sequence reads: CASSYIVNTEAFF. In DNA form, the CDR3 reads TGTGCCAGCAGTTACATCGTGAACACTGAAGCTTTCTTT.